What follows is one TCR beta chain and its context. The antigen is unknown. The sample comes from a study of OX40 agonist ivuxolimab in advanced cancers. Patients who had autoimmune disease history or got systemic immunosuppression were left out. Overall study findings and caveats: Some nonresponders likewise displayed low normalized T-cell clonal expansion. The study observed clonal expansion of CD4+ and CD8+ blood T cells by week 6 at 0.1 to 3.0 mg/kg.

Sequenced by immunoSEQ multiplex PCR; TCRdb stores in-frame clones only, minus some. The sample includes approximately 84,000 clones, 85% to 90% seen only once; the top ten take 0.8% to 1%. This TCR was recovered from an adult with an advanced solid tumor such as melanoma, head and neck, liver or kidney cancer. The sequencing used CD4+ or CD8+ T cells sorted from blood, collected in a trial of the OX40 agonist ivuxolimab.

CDR3 sequence: CASSWGKETQYF. The CDR3 DNA reads as TGTGCCAGCAGCTGGGGCAAAGAGACCCAGTACTTC. V and J are TRBV5-5 and TRBJ2-5, with D possibly matching TRBD1 (5 bases). V gave up 3 bases and J gave up 3 bases, with 6 bases separating them. CDR3 size: 12 residues. Per the germline V gene, CDR1 is SGHKS and CDR2 is YYEKEE (reference sequence).